A selection of T cell receptor beta chains follows, all from one sample in a study of shared clonotypes between healthy human individuals. The table came from immunoSEQ multiplex PCR; TCRdb's copy has only in-frame clones and leaves some out. The table lists around 530,000 clones, around three quarters of them singletons. Sequenced input: PBMCs. These receptors came from a woman in her forties in good health. Some clones in this sample may be carry-over from other donors' samples. The CDR3 runs from the conserved cysteine through the conserved F or W. The D gene is left open where the match is weak. The size of a clone is reported for some rows only, either as once, few or many, or as a class for expanded clones.

CDR3 length: 13; D gene: NA; clone size: NA; J gene: TRBJ2-1; V gene: TRBV11-2; CDR3 DNA: TGTGCCAGCCGGCGGTCAGCGCGGGATGAGCAGTTCTTC; CDR3 protein: CASRRSARDEQFF
CDR3 length: 16; D gene: TRBD2; clone size: NA; J gene: TRBJ2-5; V gene: TRBV25-1; CDR3 DNA: TGTGCCAGCAGCTACGGACTAGCGGGAGAGTGGGAGACCCAGTACTTC; CDR3 protein: CASSYGLAGEWETQYF
CDR3 length: 15; D gene: NA; clone size: once; J gene: TRBJ1-4; V gene: TRBV4-1; CDR3 DNA: TGCGCCAGCAGCCAAGATTTGGGGGTGGATGAAAAACTGTTTTTT; CDR3 protein: CASSQDLGVDEKLFF
CDR3 length: 13; D gene: NA; clone size: NA; J gene: TRBJ2-7; V gene: TRBV5-1; CDR3 DNA: TGCGCCAGCAGCTTGGTCTCCCACTACGAGCAGTACTTC; CDR3 protein: CASSLVSHYEQYF
CDR3 length: 14; D gene: NA; clone size: many; J gene: TRBJ2-5; V gene: TRBV7-2; CDR3 DNA: TGTGCCAGCAGCCTCCAGGGGGGAGAAGAGACCCAGTACTTC; CDR3 protein: CASSLQGGEETQYF
CDR3 length: 16; D gene: TRBD2; clone size: NA; J gene: TRBJ2-1; V gene: TRBV30; CDR3 DNA: TGTGCCTCGATCTCGAGTCGGGAGGGCCGGTTCAATGAGCAGTTCTTC; CDR3 protein: CASISSREGRFNEQFF
CDR3 length: 14; D gene: NA; clone size: NA; J gene: TRBJ1-1; V gene: TRBV6-5; CDR3 DNA: TGTGCCAGCAGGCCTCCGACAGGGAACACTGAAGCTTTCTTT; CDR3 protein: CASRPPTGNTEAFF
CDR3 length: 16; D gene: TRBD2; clone size: many; J gene: TRBJ2-7; V gene: TRBV27; CDR3 DNA: TGTGCCAGCAGTTTACGGGTGGGAGCGGGGACCTACGAGCAGTACTTC; CDR3 protein: CASSLRVGAGTYEQYF
CDR3 length: 15; D gene: TRBD1; clone size: few; J gene: TRBJ1-1; V gene: TRBV6-1; CDR3 DNA: TGTGCCAGCAGTGTACTCAGGGGGCGGAACACTGAAGCTTTCTTT; CDR3 protein: CASSVLRGRNTEAFF
CDR3 length: 15; D gene: NA; clone size: once; J gene: TRBJ2-7; V gene: TRBV12-2; CDR3 DNA: TGTGCAAGTCGCCGTCCTGGGGACAGCACCTACGAGCAGTACTTC; CDR3 protein: CASRRPGDSTYEQYF
CDR3 length: 13; D gene: NA; clone size: few; J gene: TRBJ1-1; V gene: TRBV11-2; CDR3 DNA: TGTGCCAGCAGCTTAGACAGCGGCACTGAAGCTTTCTTT; CDR3 protein: CASSLDSGTEAFF
CDR3 length: 16; D gene: NA; clone size: NA; J gene: TRBJ2-7; V gene: TRBV7-8; CDR3 DNA: TGTGCCAGCAGCTTAGCCACAGGGAGGAGCTCCTACGAGCAGTACTTC; CDR3 protein: CASSLATGRSSYEQYF
CDR3 length: 14; D gene: NA; clone size: once; J gene: TRBJ1-5; V gene: TRBV5-1; CDR3 DNA: TGCGCCAGCAGCAATGGAGGTGGCAATCAGCCCCAGCATTTT; CDR3 protein: CASSNGGGNQPQHF
CDR3 length: 13; D gene: TRBD1; clone size: NA; J gene: TRBJ2-2; V gene: TRBV5-1; CDR3 DNA: TGCGCCAGCAGCGGGACAGGCACCGGGGAGCTGTTTTTT; CDR3 protein: CASSGTGTGELFF
CDR3 length: 16; D gene: TRBD2; clone size: NA; J gene: TRBJ2-5; V gene: TRBV27; CDR3 DNA: TGTGCCAGCAGTTCCAGGACTAGCGGGAGTGGGGAGACCCAGTACTTC; CDR3 protein: CASSSRTSGSGETQYF
CDR3 length: 15; D gene: TRBD2; clone size: NA; J gene: TRBJ2-3; V gene: TRBV7-3; CDR3 DNA: TGTGCCAGCAGCTTAACCGGGACTAGCGTAGATACGCAGTATTTT; CDR3 protein: CASSLTGTSVDTQYF
CDR3 length: 15; D gene: NA; clone size: NA; J gene: TRBJ2-3; V gene: TRBV10-3; CDR3 DNA: TGTGCCATCAGTGAGCCTCGGCCCAGCACAGATACGCAGTATTTT; CDR3 protein: CAISEPRPSTDTQYF
CDR3 length: 18; D gene: TRBD1; clone size: few; J gene: TRBJ1-2; V gene: TRBV19; CDR3 DNA: TGTGCCAGTAGTAATACCCGGGACAGGGGACGACGGGGCTATGGCTACACCTTC; CDR3 protein: CASSNTRDRGRRGYGYTF
CDR3 length: 17; D gene: NA; clone size: NA; J gene: TRBJ1-5; V gene: TRBV18; CDR3 DNA: TGTGCCAGCTCATCCGAACAGGTGGGATGGAACAATCAGCCCCAGCATTTT; CDR3 protein: CASSSEQVGWNNQPQHF
CDR3 length: 17; D gene: TRBD1; clone size: NA; J gene: TRBJ2-2; V gene: TRBV5-4; CDR3 DNA: TGTGCCAGCAGCTGGGGGACCCGGGACAGACACACCGGGGAGCTGTTTTTT; CDR3 protein: CASSWGTRDRHTGELFF
CDR3 length: 13; D gene: NA; clone size: NA; J gene: TRBJ1-2; V gene: TRBV27; CDR3 DNA: TGTGCCACCTGTGGCAGGGATAACTATGGCTACACCTTC; CDR3 protein: CATCGRDNYGYTF
CDR3 length: 15; D gene: NA; clone size: NA; J gene: TRBJ2-7; V gene: TRBV4-1; CDR3 DNA: TGCGCCAGCAGCCAACTCCTCGTCCAACCTTACGAGCAGTACTTC; CDR3 protein: CASSQLLVQPYEQYF
CDR3 length: 14; D gene: NA; clone size: NA; J gene: TRBJ2-3; V gene: TRBV6-5; CDR3 DNA: TGTGCCAGCAGTTACTCGGGCCCACGAAATACGCAGTATTTT; CDR3 protein: CASSYSGPRNTQYF
CDR3 length: 14; D gene: NA; clone size: NA; J gene: TRBJ2-3; V gene: TRBV4-2; CDR3 DNA: TGTGCCAGCAGCCAACGCCGTGTGGCAGATACGCAGTATTTT; CDR3 protein: CASSQRRVADTQYF
CDR3 length: 14; D gene: TRBD2; clone size: NA; J gene: TRBJ2-7; V gene: TRBV30; CDR3 DNA: TGTGCCTGGACCCCTAGCGGGAGGTTCGACGAGCAGTACTTC; CDR3 protein: CAWTPSGRFDEQYF
CDR3 length: 15; D gene: NA; clone size: NA; J gene: TRBJ2-7; V gene: TRBV11-2; CDR3 DNA: TGTGCCAGCAGCTTAGGGGTGGGAATTCCCTACGAGCAGTACTTC; CDR3 protein: CASSLGVGIPYEQYF
CDR3 length: 17; D gene: TRBD1; clone size: NA; J gene: TRBJ1-1; V gene: TRBV11-1; CDR3 DNA: TGTGCCAGCAGCTTATACGGTCCGGGACAGGGGCGTACTGAAGCTTTCTTT; CDR3 protein: CASSLYGPGQGRTEAFF
CDR3 length: 14; D gene: TRBD1; clone size: NA; J gene: TRBJ2-7; V gene: TRBV18; CDR3 DNA: TGTGCCAGCTCACCACTAACAGGGGGGCGGGAGCAGTACTTC; CDR3 protein: CASSPLTGGREQYF
CDR3 length: 12; D gene: NA; clone size: NA; J gene: TRBJ2-1; V gene: TRBV18; CDR3 DNA: TGTGCCAGCTCACCAAGCCGAGGAGAGCAGTTCTTC; CDR3 protein: CASSPSRGEQFF
CDR3 length: 12; D gene: NA; clone size: NA; J gene: TRBJ2-2; V gene: TRBV19; CDR3 DNA: TGTGCCAGTAGCTACCTGCAGGGGGAGCTGTTTTTT; CDR3 protein: CASSYLQGELFF
CDR3 length: 15; D gene: NA; clone size: many; J gene: TRBJ2-7; V gene: TRBV15; CDR3 DNA: TGTGCCACCAGCAGAGCGCGAGACATCCCCTACGAGCAGTACTTC; CDR3 protein: CATSRARDIPYEQYF
CDR3 length: 10; D gene: NA; clone size: NA; J gene: TRBJ1-2; V gene: TRBV29-1; CDR3 DNA: TGCAGCGTTCTGGGAAATGGCTACACCTTC; CDR3 protein: CSVLGNGYTF
CDR3 length: 15; D gene: TRBD2; clone size: once; J gene: TRBJ2-3; V gene: TRBV28; CDR3 DNA: TGTGCCAGCAGCCGACGGACTAGCGGGACAGATACGCAGTATTTT; CDR3 protein: CASSRRTSGTDTQYF
CDR3 length: 14; D gene: TRBD1; clone size: many; J gene: TRBJ1-2; V gene: TRBV6-1; CDR3 DNA: TGTGCCAGCAGCGAAGGGGACAGGAATTATGGCTACACCTTC; CDR3 protein: CASSEGDRNYGYTF
CDR3 length: 12; D gene: NA; clone size: NA; J gene: TRBJ2-5; V gene: TRBV7-9; CDR3 DNA: TGTGCCAGCAGCTTAGTGGGCGAGACCCAGTACTTC; CDR3 protein: CASSLVGETQYF
CDR3 length: 16; D gene: NA; clone size: medium-sized; J gene: TRBJ2-7; V gene: TRBV4-2; CDR3 DNA: TGTGCCAGCAGCCAAGACGAGGGGCAGGGCGTCGACGAGCAGTACTTC; CDR3 protein: CASSQDEGQGVDEQYF
CDR3 length: 13; D gene: TRBD1; clone size: NA; J gene: TRBJ2-1; V gene: TRBV19; CDR3 DNA: TGTGCCAGTAGTGCGACAGGGTTGAATGAGCAGTTCTTC; CDR3 protein: CASSATGLNEQFF
CDR3 length: 15; D gene: NA; clone size: few; J gene: TRBJ2-7; V gene: TRBV10-1; CDR3 DNA: TGCGCCAGCAGTGAGTCCCGGACGGCCCCCTACGAGCAGTACTTC; CDR3 protein: CASSESRTAPYEQYF
CDR3 length: 15; D gene: TRBD1; clone size: NA; J gene: TRBJ2-1; V gene: TRBV4-1; CDR3 DNA: TGCGCCAGCAGCGAGGCAGGGGGCTCCTACAATGAGCAGTTCTTC; CDR3 protein: CASSEAGGSYNEQFF
CDR3 length: 15; D gene: TRBD1; clone size: NA; J gene: TRBJ2-2; V gene: TRBV18; CDR3 DNA: TGTGCCAGCTCACCCGGACAGGCGAACAGCGGGGAGCTGTTTTTT; CDR3 protein: CASSPGQANSGELFF
CDR3 length: 13; D gene: NA; clone size: NA; J gene: TRBJ1-1; V gene: TRBV28; CDR3 DNA: TGTGCCAGCAGTTTCAGGGCGAACACTGAAGCTTTCTTT; CDR3 protein: CASSFRANTEAFF
CDR3 length: 17; D gene: TRBD1; clone size: NA; J gene: TRBJ1-1; V gene: TRBV4-2; CDR3 DNA: TGTGCCAGCAGCCAAGATTGGGGGGTTCGGAGACAGGGGTTCGCTTTCTTT; CDR3 protein: CASSQDWGVRRQGFAFF
CDR3 length: 11; D gene: NA; clone size: NA; J gene: TRBJ2-1; V gene: TRBV7-2; CDR3 DNA: TGTGCCAGCAGCTTAGTCGATGAGCAGTTCTTC; CDR3 protein: CASSLVDEQFF
CDR3 length: 15; D gene: TRBD2; clone size: NA; J gene: TRBJ2-7; V gene: TRBV5-1; CDR3 DNA: TGCGCCAGCAGCACCGGGACTAGCGGATCCTACGAGCAGTACTTC; CDR3 protein: CASSTGTSGSYEQYF
CDR3 length: 13; D gene: NA; clone size: many; J gene: TRBJ1-4; V gene: TRBV15; CDR3 DNA: TGTGCCACCGCGGGGCACCACCGTGAAAAACTGTTTTTT; CDR3 protein: CATAGHHREKLFF
CDR3 length: 12; D gene: NA; clone size: NA; J gene: TRBJ2-5; V gene: TRBV2; CDR3 DNA: TGTGCCAGCAGTGTAGTCCAAGAGACCCAGTACTTC; CDR3 protein: CASSVVQETQYF
CDR3 length: 13; D gene: NA; clone size: NA; J gene: TRBJ1-2; V gene: TRBV9; CDR3 DNA: TGTGCCAGCAGCGTAGGAGGGGCCTATGGCTACACCTTC; CDR3 protein: CASSVGGAYGYTF
CDR3 length: 15; D gene: TRBD2; clone size: NA; J gene: TRBJ2-6; V gene: TRBV7-2; CDR3 DNA: TGTGCCAGCAGCGCGGGGGGCTCTGGGGCCAACGTCCTGACTTTC; CDR3 protein: CASSAGGSGANVLTF